This TCR beta chain was retrieved from a study of HIV-infected patients and healthy controls. Overall study context: Total CDR3 counts per chain did not differ significantly between patients and controls.

This clonotype was detected ten times or more. cDNA was made from approximately 0.55 ug RNA using alpha and beta constant primers. Using multiplexing indices, alpha and beta chain libraries were generated apart by chain-specific third strand synthesis. TCRdb called the 5' RACE reads again in MiXCR, with one record for every CDR3 protein. The sample includes about 5,500 distinct CDR3 sequences, about 10% of them seen just once. Follow-up blood was drawn about 14 weeks, roughly three months, after antiretroviral therapy began. No cell fractionation was done, so the repertoire covers all unsorted peripheral blood T cells. The CDR3 length is 16 residues. Germline V CDR1 and CDR2: LNHDA, SQIVND (reference sequence). V shed 7 bases, J shed 5 bases, and the junction held 8 bases outside the gene matches.

This receptor was obtained from an adult with HIV infection. The rearrangement uses TRBV19 and TRBJ2-3, with 14 bases aligning to TRBD2. The sample here was blood, taken during antiretroviral therapy. CDR3 coding DNA: TGTGCCAGTACCGACGGACTAGCGGGGGGTGTAGATACGCAGTATTTT. Its translation: CASTDGLAGGVDTQYF.